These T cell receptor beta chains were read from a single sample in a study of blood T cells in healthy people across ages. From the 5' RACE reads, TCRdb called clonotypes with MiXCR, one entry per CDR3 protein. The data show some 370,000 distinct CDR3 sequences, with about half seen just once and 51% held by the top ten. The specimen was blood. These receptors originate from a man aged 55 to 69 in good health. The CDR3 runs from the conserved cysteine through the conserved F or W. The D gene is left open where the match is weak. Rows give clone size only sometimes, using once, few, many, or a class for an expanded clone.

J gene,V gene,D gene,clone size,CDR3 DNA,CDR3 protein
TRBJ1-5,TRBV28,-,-,TGTGCCAGCAGTTTGGAGAGCAATCAGCCCCAGCATTTT,CASSLESNQPQHF
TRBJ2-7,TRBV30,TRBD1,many,TGTGCCTGGAGCCCCGGGGACAGGGTCTCCTACGAGCAGTACTTC,CAWSPGDRVSYEQYF
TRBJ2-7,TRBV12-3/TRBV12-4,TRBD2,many,TGTGCCAGCAGCCCAGGACTAGGCTCCTACGAGCAGTACTTC,CASSPGLGSYEQYF
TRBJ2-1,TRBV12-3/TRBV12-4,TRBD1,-,TGTGCCAGCAGTACTCTTCATTCAACAGGGGTCAATGAGCAGTTCTTC,CASSTLHSTGVNEQFF
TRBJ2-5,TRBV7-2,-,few,TGTGCCAGCAGCTTAGACAAGATTCGCGGAGAGACCCAGTACTTC,CASSLDKIRGETQYF
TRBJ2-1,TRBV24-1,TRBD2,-,TGTGCCACCAGTGTTCGGACTAGCGGGAGGGCGGGTGAGCAGTTCTTC,CATSVRTSGRAGEQFF
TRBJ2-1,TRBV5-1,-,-,TGCGCCAGCAGCCCCTTGGGGGACTATGAGCAGTTCTTC,CASSPLGDYEQFF
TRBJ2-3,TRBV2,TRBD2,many,TGTGCCAGCAGCCCTTGGGGGACTAGCGGGAGGGCCGGCACAGATACGCAGTATTTT,CASSPWGTSGRAGTDTQYF
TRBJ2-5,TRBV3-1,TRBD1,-,TGTGCCAGCAGCCCCTCGACAGGGAACCAAGGGACCCAGTACTTC,CASSPSTGNQGTQYF
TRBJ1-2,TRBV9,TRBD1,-,TGTGCCAGCAGCGTAGGGGACAGGGTGGGCTACACCTTC,CASSVGDRVGYTF
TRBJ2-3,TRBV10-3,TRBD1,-,TGTGCCATCAGGACAGGGGCCAGCACAGATACGCAGTATTTT,CAIRTGASTDTQYF
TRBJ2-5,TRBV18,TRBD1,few,TGTGCCAGCTCACAATCGACAGGGGGAGAGACCCAGTACTTC,CASSQSTGGETQYF
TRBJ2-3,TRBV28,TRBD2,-,TGTGCCAGCAGTCCCTCCTCTAGCGGGCTTTCCCCGGATACGCAGTATTTT,CASSPSSSGLSPDTQYF
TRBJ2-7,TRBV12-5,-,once,TGTGCTAGTGGTTTGGTGGACGGGGCCTACGAGCAGTACTTC,CASGLVDGAYEQYF
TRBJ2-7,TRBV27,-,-,TGTGCCAGCAGTTTAGGAGGGAATACGTACGAGCAGTACTTC,CASSLGGNTYEQYF
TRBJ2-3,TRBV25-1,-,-,TGTGCCAGCAGTGAATCAGGGCGGCCAGGGGGCACAGATACGCAGTATTTT,CASSESGRPGGTDTQYF
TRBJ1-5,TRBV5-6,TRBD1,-,TGTGCCAGCAGCTTGTTGGGGACAGGGGTGGGTGATGGCAATCAGCCCCAGCATTTT,CASSLLGTGVGDGNQPQHF
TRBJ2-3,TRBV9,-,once,TGTGCCAGCAGCGTAGGGTTCAGGACAGATACGCAGTATTTT,CASSVGFRTDTQYF
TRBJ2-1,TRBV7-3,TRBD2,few,TGTGCCAGCAGCACATTAGCGGGAGCCCACTACAATGAGCAGTTCTTC,CASSTLAGAHYNEQFF
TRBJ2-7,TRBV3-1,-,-,TGTGCCAGCAGCCAAGAAAGGGAGCAGTACTTC,CASSQEREQYF
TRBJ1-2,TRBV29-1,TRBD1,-,TGCAGCGTTGCGGAAGGGCAGGGGGCAAATGGCTACACCTTC,CSVAEGQGANGYTF
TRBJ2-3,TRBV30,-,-,TGTGCCTGGAGGGTCGGACAAAACACAGATACGCAGTATTTT,CAWRVGQNTDTQYF
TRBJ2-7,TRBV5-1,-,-,TGCGCCAGCAGCTTGGCTACAGACCGCTACGAGCAGTACTTC,CASSLATDRYEQYF
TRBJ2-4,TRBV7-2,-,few,TGTGCCAGCAGCTTAGGTAGGACCCCTTCCCAAGAGCAGTACTTC,CASSLGRTPSQEQYF
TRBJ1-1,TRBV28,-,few,TGTGCCAGCAGTCCCCGAGGAAGATTGGGGGGGGCTTTCTTT,CASSPRGRLGGAFF